Sequencing of this TCR beta chain was carried out in a study of blood T cells in healthy people across ages. The study, taken as a whole, reports: Age brought a roughly linear fall in TCR beta diversity measured per million T cells. Naive T cell percentage showed a strong correlation with the diversity of TCR beta. Donors of long life had a larger count of naive CD4+ cells and greater diversity than aged donors.

A J-beta primer mix and a sample-barcoded 5' primer were used in a second PCR of about 7 to 12 cycles. TCRdb independently ran MiXCR on the 5' RACE reads; one entry per CDR3 protein. The data show over 1.5 million distinct CDR3 sequences, roughly 49% seen once. Losses at the gene ends were 1 base for V and 7 bases for J; bases not matched to a gene: 1. The CDR3 covers 12 residues. The germline gives CDR1 DFQATT, CDR2 SNEGSKA (reference sequence). There were healthy Caucasian individuals from Russia, aged roughly 6 to 100, serving as donors. Comment on this clonotype: Its antigen remains unidentified.

The TCR was taken from a woman aged 40-49 years in good health. Sequencing was performed on blood. The gene calls are TRBV20-1 and TRBJ2-1; 7 bases map to TRBD2. The DNA for the CDR3 is TGCAGTGCTAGAGTGGGGGGGAATGAGCAGTTCTTC. This encodes CSARVGGNEQFF.